This T cell receptor (beta chain) comes out of a study of T-cell memory formation after mild COVID-19 (dated by TCRdb to the early 2020s). Broadly, across the study: TCR sequence clusters from the two donors were found to be largely donor specific. Two young, previously healthy adult volunteers made up the cohort, one male and one female. Longitudinal TCRalpha and TCRbeta repertoire sequencing tracked T-cell clones expanding and contracting after mild COVID-19 in a couple of donors. Summary of the overall study and its limitations: Contracting CD4+ clones were found mainly in CM and EM memory subsets, while CD8+ clones were enriched in EMRA. Clones that contracted from day 15 to 85 showed balanced CD4/CD8 phenotypes, whereas a second wave of clones that expanded from day 15 to 37 leaned towards CD4+. Only a couple of mild cases were covered in the study, and larger cohorts including severe cases with pre-infection samples were considered necessary. Some responding clones were detected in pre-infection memory, suggesting pre-existing cross-reactive memory T cells joined the SARS-CoV-2 response. Whether the second-wave clones peaking on day 37 were SARS-CoV-2 specific was not confirmed.

Ficoll-Paque density gradient centrifugation was used to isolate PBMCs. On this clonotype itself: What antigen it recognizes has not been identified. No base quality information exists; no much larger clone differs at one position.

TCRdb shows the sequencer as Illumina NovaSeq 6000. cDNA libraries for TCRalpha and TCRbeta were prepared by 5'RACE using constant-segment primers, with sample barcodes and unique molecular identifiers added. RNA was extracted from every sample with Trizol reagent. Library amplification was performed in two PCR steps, and a second sample barcode and Illumina TruSeq adapters were introduced in the second step. The libraries were sequenced on an Illumina NovaSeq using 2 x 150 bp paired-end reads. The original pipeline was this. With migec v1.2.7, reads were demultiplexed and then collapsed into UMI-guided consensus sequences. Using mixcr v2.1.11, UMI consensuses were aligned to TRA and TRB V and J templates and then assembled into clonotypes. Clonotypes were classified as expanded or contracted when called significant by both edgeR and NoisET, with noise models trained on biological replicates. edgeR calls used a false discovery rate-adjusted p below 0.01 and a log2 fold-change threshold of 1. PCA with hierarchical clustering of max-normalized trajectories of the 1000 most abundant clonotypes was used as exploratory dynamics analysis. Separately sequenced CD4+ and CD8+ repertoires were used to assign the CD4 or CD8 phenotype of responding clones. TCRdb ran its own pipeline on the public reads, namely fastp trimming at Q25 and MiXCR clone calling, and kept in-frame beta chains. Identical CDR3 proteins give one entry, which carries the most common genes and DNA. These V and J calls are TCRdb output, not the study's own analysis. The sample contains under 250,000 distinct CDR3 sequences, 15% to 17% of them found a single time. The ten largest clones capture more than 2% of the sample.

There are 16 amino acids in the CDR3, from cysteine to phenylalanine inclusive. The read is trimmed to its CDR3 DNA, 48 bases read in frame from base 1. Germline trimming: 5 bases from V, 0 bases from J; junction bases outside gene matches: 9. The germline V gene (reference sequence) sets CDR1 to SGHAT and CDR2 to FQDESV. Sequencing was carried out using PBMCs or a T cell subset sorted from them (not recorded which). This chain is built from TRBV11-1 and TRBJ1-1; the junction holds 7 bases that match TRBD1. The sequence came from an adult woman who had mild COVID-19 (a few samples of this study predate the infection). The sample titles of this study are shuffled in the database, so cell type and time point are left out; the donor was told from shared clones. The CDR3 region: CASSLRGGLMNTEAFF. The bases read TGTGCCAGCAGCCTCAGGGGGGGCCTCATGAACACTGAAGCTTTCTTT.